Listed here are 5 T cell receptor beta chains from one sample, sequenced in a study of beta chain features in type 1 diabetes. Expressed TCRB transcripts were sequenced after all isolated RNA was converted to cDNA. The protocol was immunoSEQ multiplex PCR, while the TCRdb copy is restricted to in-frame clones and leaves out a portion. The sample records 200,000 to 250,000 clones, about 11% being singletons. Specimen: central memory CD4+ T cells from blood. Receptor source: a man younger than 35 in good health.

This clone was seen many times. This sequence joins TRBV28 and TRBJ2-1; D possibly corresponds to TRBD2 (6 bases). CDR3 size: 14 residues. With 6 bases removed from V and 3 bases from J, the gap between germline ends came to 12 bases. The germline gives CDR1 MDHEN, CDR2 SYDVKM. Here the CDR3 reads CASSHSGLYNEQFF. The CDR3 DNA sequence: TGTGCCAGCAGCCACAGCGGGCTCTACAATGAGCAGTTCTTC.

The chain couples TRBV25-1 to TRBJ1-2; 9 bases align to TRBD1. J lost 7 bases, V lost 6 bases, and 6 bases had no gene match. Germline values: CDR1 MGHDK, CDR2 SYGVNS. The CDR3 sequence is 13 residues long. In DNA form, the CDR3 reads TGTGCCAGCAGGGGGACAGGGCCGAGTGGCTACACCTTC. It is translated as CASRGTGPSGYTF.

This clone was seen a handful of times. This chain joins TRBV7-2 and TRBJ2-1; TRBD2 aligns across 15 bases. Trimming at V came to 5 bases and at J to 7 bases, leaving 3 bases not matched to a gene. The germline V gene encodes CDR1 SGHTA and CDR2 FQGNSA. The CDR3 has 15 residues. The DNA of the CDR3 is TGTGCCAGCAGCACTGGACTAGCGGGAGGGAATGAGCAGTTCTTC. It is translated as CASSTGLAGGNEQFF.

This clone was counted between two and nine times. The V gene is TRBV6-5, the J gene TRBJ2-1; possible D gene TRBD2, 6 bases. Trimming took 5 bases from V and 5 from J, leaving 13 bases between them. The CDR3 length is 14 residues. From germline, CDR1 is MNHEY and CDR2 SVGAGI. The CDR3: CASSDRDFDNEQFF. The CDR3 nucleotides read TGTGCCAGCAGTGACCGGGACTTTGACAATGAGCAGTTCTTC.

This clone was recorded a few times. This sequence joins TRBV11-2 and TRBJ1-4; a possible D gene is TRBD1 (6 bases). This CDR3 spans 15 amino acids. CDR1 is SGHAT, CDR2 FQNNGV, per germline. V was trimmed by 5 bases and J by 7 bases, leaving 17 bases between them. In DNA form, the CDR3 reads TGTGCCAGCAGCCCAACCGGGGGGCAGGGTGAAAAACTGTTTTTT. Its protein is CASSPTGGQGEKLFF.